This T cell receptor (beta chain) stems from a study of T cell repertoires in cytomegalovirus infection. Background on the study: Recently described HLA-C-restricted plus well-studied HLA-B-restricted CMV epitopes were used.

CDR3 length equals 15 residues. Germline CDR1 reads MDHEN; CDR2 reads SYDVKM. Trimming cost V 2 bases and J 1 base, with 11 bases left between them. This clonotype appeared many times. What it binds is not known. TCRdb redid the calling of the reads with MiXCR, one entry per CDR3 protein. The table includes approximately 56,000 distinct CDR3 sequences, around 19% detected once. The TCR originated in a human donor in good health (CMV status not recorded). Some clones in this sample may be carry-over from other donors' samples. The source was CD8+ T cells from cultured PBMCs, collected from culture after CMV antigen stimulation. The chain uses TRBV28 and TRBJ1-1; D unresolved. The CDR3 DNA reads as TGTGCCAGCAGTTTAAAGAGGACGGGGAACACTGAAGCTTTCTTT. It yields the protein CASSLKRTGNTEAFF.